This T cell receptor (beta chain) derives from a study of cytomegalovirus exposure and HLA in healthy donors. Trimming took off 1 base at V and 1 base at J, with 7 bases between the two ends. The germline V gene has CDR1 MNHEY and CDR2 SVGAGI. The CDR3 has 14 residues. This clone was seen a handful of times. Primers for the PCR totalled 60 Vbeta and 13 Jbeta. The table came from immunoSEQ multiplex PCR; TCRdb's copy has only in-frame clones and leaves some out. Of roughly 130,000 clones listed, roughly 78% are singletons. Sequencing was carried out using PBMCs. V gene TRBV6-5 combines with J gene TRBJ1-1; D not certain. This clonotype was obtained from a man aged 35 to 55 in good health and CMV-seronegative. The CDR3 region has the DNA TGTGCCAGCAGTTACTTAGATTCGAACACTGAAGCTTTCTTT. Protein product: CASSYLDSNTEAFF.